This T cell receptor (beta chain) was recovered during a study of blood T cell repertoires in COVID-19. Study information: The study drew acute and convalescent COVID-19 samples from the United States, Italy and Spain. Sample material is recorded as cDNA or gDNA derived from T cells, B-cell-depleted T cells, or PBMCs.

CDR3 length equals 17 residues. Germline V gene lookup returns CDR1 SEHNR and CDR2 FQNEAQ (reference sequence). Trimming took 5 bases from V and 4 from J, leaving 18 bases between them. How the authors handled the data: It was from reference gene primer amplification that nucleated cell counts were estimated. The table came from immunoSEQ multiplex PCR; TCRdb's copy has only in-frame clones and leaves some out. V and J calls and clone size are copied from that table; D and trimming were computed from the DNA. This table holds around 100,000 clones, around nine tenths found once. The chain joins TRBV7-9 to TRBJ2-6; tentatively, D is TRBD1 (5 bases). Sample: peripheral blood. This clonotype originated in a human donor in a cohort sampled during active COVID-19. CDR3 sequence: CASSRIKGYSGANVLTF. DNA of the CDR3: TGTGCCAGCAGCCGGATAAAGGGGTACTCGGGGGCCAACGTCCTGACTTTC.